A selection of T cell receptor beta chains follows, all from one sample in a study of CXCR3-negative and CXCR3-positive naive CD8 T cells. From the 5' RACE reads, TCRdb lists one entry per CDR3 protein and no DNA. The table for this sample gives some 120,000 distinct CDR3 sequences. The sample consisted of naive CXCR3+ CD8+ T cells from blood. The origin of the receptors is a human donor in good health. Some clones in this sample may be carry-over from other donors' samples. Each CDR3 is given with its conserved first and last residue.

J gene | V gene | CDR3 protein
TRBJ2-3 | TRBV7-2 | CASSLLGADTQYF
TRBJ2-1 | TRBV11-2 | CASSPGQGVYNEQFF
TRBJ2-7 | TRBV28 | CASSPGTESYEQYF
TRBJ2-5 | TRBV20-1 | CSARLAEQETQYF
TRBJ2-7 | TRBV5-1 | CASSFDGTYEQYF
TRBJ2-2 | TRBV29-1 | CSARAGADTGELFF
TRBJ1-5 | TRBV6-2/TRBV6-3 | CASSYSMGFADQPQHF
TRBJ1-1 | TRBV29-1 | CSVEDLGGAEAFF
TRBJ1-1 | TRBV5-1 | CASSLVDLNTEAFF
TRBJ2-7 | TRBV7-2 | CASSPGLAGFYEQYF
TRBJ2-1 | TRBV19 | CARASGGPLDEQFF
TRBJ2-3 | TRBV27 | CASSLGHAEDTQYF
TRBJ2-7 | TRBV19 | CASSGMVHSYEQYF
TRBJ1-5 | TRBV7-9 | CASSLQGEGNQPQHF
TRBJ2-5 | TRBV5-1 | CASSFPGAPETQYF
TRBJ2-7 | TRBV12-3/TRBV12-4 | CASSLGGLAGSYEQYF
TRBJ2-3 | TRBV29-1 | CSVEETSLRIGDTQYF
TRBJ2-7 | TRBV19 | CASSTFTGSTYEQYF
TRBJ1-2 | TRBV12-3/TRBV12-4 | CASSFEAVGYTF
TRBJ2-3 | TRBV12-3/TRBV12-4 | CASSPWGNTDTQYF
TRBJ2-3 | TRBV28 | CASTLLAGGDTQYF
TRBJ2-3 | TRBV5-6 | CASSLTGAEDTQYF
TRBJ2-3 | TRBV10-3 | CATSDGGTDTQYF
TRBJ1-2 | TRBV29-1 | CSVEFGTGPYGYTF
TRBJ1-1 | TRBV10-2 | CASGPDQGARTEAFF
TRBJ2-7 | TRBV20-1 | CSASGRGGSFYEQYF
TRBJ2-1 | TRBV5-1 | CASSRFGGLSSYNEQFF
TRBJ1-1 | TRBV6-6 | CASSKTGVYTEAFF
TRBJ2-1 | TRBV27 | CASSSRGTGGNEQFF
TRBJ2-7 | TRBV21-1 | CASNPLGEDKHNEQYF
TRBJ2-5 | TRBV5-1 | CASSLGQGLYQETQYF
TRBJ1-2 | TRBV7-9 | CASSLSGVGYTF
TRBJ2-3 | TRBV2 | CASSPDTAYTQYF
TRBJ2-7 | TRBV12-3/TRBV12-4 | CASMDRVAYEQYF
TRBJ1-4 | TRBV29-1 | CSVAPLREEEEKLFF
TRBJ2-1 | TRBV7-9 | CASSLLEGNEQFF
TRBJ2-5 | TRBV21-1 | CASTKDAGPHGEPQYF
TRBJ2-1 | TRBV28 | CASSLSSGNYNEQFF
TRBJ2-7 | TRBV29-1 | CSVSTGYGQYF
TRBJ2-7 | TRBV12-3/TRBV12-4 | CASSFGGYEQYF
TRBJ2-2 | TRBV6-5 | CASRPTSGGEAGELFF
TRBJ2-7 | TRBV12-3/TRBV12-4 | CASTGLGGEQYF
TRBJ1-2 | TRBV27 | CASSVDRDPNGYTF
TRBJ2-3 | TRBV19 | CASSIPDRGGTDTQYF
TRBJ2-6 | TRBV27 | CASTEGMAGANVLTF
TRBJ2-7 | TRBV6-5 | CASSYSRTAYEQYF